The 23 T cell receptor beta chains in this list originate from one sample, sequenced in a study of long-term antiretroviral therapy in people with HIV. Investigators performed immunoSEQ version v3.0 at survey level. TCRdb keeps only in-frame clones here, not all; method: immunoSEQ multiplex PCR. The sample includes tens of thousands of clones, under 85% of them seen just once. Source: unsorted PBMCs, taken 0.5 years before starting antiretroviral therapy. All receptors come from a man aged 35 to 55 with HIV.

The CDR3 DNA reads TGTGCCAGCTCACCGGACAGGGGGAGGGTGAACACTGAAGCTTTCTTT. It is translated as CASSPDRGRVNTEAFF. The rearrangement joins TRBV18 to TRBJ1-1, with 10 bases fitting TRBD1. With V trimmed by 3 bases and J by 0 bases, 4 bases remained unmatched. CDR3 length equals 16 residues. In germline, CDR1 is KGHSH, CDR2 LQKENI. The variable domain in full, with the rest retrieved from reference TRBV18 and TRBJ1-1, is NAGVMQNPRHLVRRRGQEARLRCSPMKGHSHVYWYRQLPEEGLKFMVYLQKENIIDESGMPKERFSAEFPKEGPSILRIQQVVRGDSAAYFCASSPDRGRVNTEAFFGQGTRLTVV.

The J gene is TRBJ2-1, the V gene TRBV7-2, with D perhaps matching TRBD2 (7 bases). This CDR3 is 15 amino acids long. Per germline, CDR1 SGHTA and CDR2 FQGNSA. V lost 7 bases, J lost 6 bases, and 19 bases lay in between. The CDR3 DNA is TGTGCCAGCACCTTGGGGGGGCCCCCGGGCAATGAGCAGTTCTTC. Protein sequence: CASTLGGPPGNEQFF. Complete variable domain (other parts from reference TRBV7-2 and TRBJ2-1): GAGVSQSPSNKVTEKGKDVELRCDPISGHTALYWYRQSLGQGLEFLIYFQGNSAPDKSGLPSDRFSAERTGGSVSTLTIQRTQQEDSAVYLCASTLGGPPGNEQFFGPGTRLTVL.

V usage is TRBV20-1 and J usage is TRBJ1-2; D not resolved. V gave up 3 bases and J gave up 8 bases, with 10 bases separating them. Looked up from germline, CDR1 is DFQATT and CDR2 is SNEGSKA (reference sequence). The CDR3 has 11 residues. CDR3 sequence: CSARLPIGYTF. DNA of the CDR3: TGCAGTGCTAGGCTACCAATCGGCTACACCTTC.

This clone has only a few counts. CDR3 region: CASSFGVYNTIYF. DNA of the CDR3: TGTGCCAGCAGCTTCGGGGTTTACAACACCATATATTTT. The chain employs TRBV5-6 and TRBJ1-3, with no clear D. This CDR3 spans 13 amino acids. CDR1 and CDR2 (germline): SGHDT, YYEEEE. The germline V and J ends were trimmed by 2 bases and 7 bases, with 10 bases remaining between them.

The chain combines TRBV7-9 with TRBJ1-2; TRBD1 aligns across 9 bases. The CDR3 is 14 residues long. V was pared by 6 bases and J by 7 bases, with 9 bases of the junction left unmatched. Germline V gives CDR1 SEHNR, CDR2 FQNEAQ (reference sequence). The DNA for the CDR3 is TGTGCCAGCAGTCCCCGGACGACAGGGGGTGGCTACACCTTC. Amino acid sequence: CASSPRTTGGGYTF.

The chain joins TRBV2 to TRBJ2-4, with a weak D call TRBD2 (5 bases). The CDR3 consists of 12 residues. Trimming removed 3 bases at V and 10 bases at J, with 10 bases between. Germline V gene sequence: CDR1 SNHLY, CDR2 FYNNEI. In DNA, the CDR3 is TGTGCCAGCAGTGAGGAGGACTCGATTCAGTACTTC. Translation gives CASSEEDSIQYF.

This sequence joins TRBV6-1 and TRBJ1-6, with a tentative D call TRBD1 (6 bases). The germline V gene has CDR1 MNHNS and CDR2 SASEGT. V shed 6 bases and J shed 5 bases, with 11 bases lying between them. This CDR3 region has 14 residues. As DNA, the CDR3 is TGTGCCAGCAGGGACAGCCAAAATAATTCACCCCTCCACTTT. Translation gives CASRDSQNNSPLHF.

V usage is TRBV5-1 and J usage is TRBJ1-2, with a tentative D call TRBD1 (6 bases). Germline assignment: CDR1 SGHRS and CDR2 YFSETQ. There are 13 residues in the CDR3. The V gene lost 4 bases and the J gene lost 4 bases, with 11 bases spanning the gap. The CDR3 sequence is CASSPDSLYGYTF. The CDR3 nucleotides read TGCGCCAGCAGCCCGGACAGCCTCTATGGCTACACCTTC.

The chain links TRBV9 to TRBJ2-7; 9 nucleotides line up with TRBD1. The J segment lost 5 bases and the V segment lost 5 bases, leaving 8 bases of the junction unmatched. The CDR3 contains 14 residues. In germline, CDR1 is SGDLS, CDR2 YYNGEE. The CDR3 reads CASSYGQGRNEQYF. The CDR3, as DNA: TGTGCCAGCAGTTACGGACAGGGGCGAAACGAGCAGTACTTC.

Details on this clone: One end of the junction does not line up with germline, which may come from a read error. The chain uses TRBV6-6 and TRBJ2-7; perhaps TRBD1 as D (6 bases). Germline V gene data show CDR1 as MNHNY and CDR2 as SVGAGI (reference sequence). CDR3 length: 13 amino acids. CDR3: CASSAGQGQPPTF. The DNA of the CDR3 is TGTGCCAGCAGCGCAGGGCAGGGGCAACCGCCGACTTTC.

The CDR3 DNA follows: TGTGCCAGCAGCGTAGAAGGGACAGCCTACGAGCAGTACTTC. This encodes CASSVEGTAYEQYF. This sequence joins TRBV9 and TRBJ2-7, with 7 bases aligning to TRBD1. Looked up from germline, CDR1 is SGDLS and CDR2 is YYNGEE. CDR3 length: 14 residues. Trimming took 0 bases from V and 2 from J; bases not matched to a gene: 2.

The chain employs TRBV6-4 and TRBJ1-3; no clear D. V was clipped by 3 bases and J by 2 bases, with 17 bases between them. There are 17 residues in the CDR3. Germline V gene data show CDR1 as MRHNA and CDR2 as SNTAGT. DNA for the CDR3: TGTGCCAGCAGTGAAATTCTGGCGGAGGTCGCTGGAAACACCATATATTTT. Its translation is CASSEILAEVAGNTIYF.

This clone was counted a single time. The chain couples TRBV6-5 to TRBJ1-1; D gene uncertain. Germline V CDR1 and CDR2: MNHEY, SVGAGI. CDR3 length equals 13 residues. Trimming removed 1 base at V and 3 bases at J, with 6 bases between. CDR3 nucleotides: TGTGCCAGCAGTTACTGGGTTCACACTGAAGCTTTCTTT. Amino acids: CASSYWVHTEAFF.

The rearrangement joins TRBV6-5 to TRBJ1-1; D unresolved. This CDR3 is 13 amino acids long. From germline, CDR1 is MNHEY and CDR2 SVGAGI. Between the trimmed V and J ends, which lost 1 base and 1 base, there was a span of 4 bases. CDR3 nucleotide sequence: TGTGCCAGCAGTTACTATGGGAACACTGAAGCTTTCTTT. This encodes CASSYYGNTEAFF.

This clone showed up just a few times. The chain has TRBV7-9 and TRBJ1-1; D call uncertain. V dropped 1 base and J dropped 7 bases, with 7 bases sitting between them. Germline V lookup: CDR1 SEHNR, CDR2 FQNEAQ (reference sequence). The CDR3 is 12 amino acids. The CDR3 loop is CASSLDGFEAFF. The CDR3 DNA reads as TGTGCCAGCAGCTTAGACGGGTTTGAAGCTTTCTTT.

The chain employs TRBV5-1 and TRBJ2-6, with 11 bases fitting TRBD1. Germline V gene sequence: CDR1 SGHRS, CDR2 YFSETQ. The V gene end was trimmed by 4 bases and the J gene end by 2 bases; junction bases not matched to a gene: 5. CDR3 size: 17 residues. The CDR3 bases are TGCGCCAGCAGCGTGGGACAGGGGGTTGCTGGGGCCAACGTCCTGACTTTC. This sequence encodes CASSVGQGVAGANVLTF. The full variable domain, in which reference TRBV5-1 and TRBJ2-6 provide the parts outside the CDR3, is KAGVTQTPRYLIKTRGQQVTLSCSPISGHRSVSWYQQTPGQGLQFLFEYFSETQRNKGNFPGRFSGRQFSNSRSEMNVSTLELGDSALYLCASSVGQGVAGANVLTFGAGSRLTVL.

V usage is TRBV5-1 and J usage is TRBJ2-7; TRBD1 matches 7 bases. The CDR3 contains 15 residues. From germline, CDR1 is SGHRS and CDR2 YFSETQ. V lost 4 bases and J lost 3; bases outside the gene matches: 10. The CDR3 is CASSIKPGQSYEQYF. In DNA, the CDR3 is TGCGCCAGCAGCATCAAACCGGGACAGAGCTACGAGCAGTACTTC.

The chain employs TRBV28 and TRBJ2-3, with a possible D match to TRBD1 (5 bases). CDR1 is MDHEN and CDR2 is SYDVKM in the germline V gene. The germline V and J ends were trimmed by 2 bases and 2 bases, with 11 bases remaining between them. This CDR3 has 15 amino acids. The chain's CDR3 is CASSLQGTATDTQYF. The CDR3 bases are TGTGCCAGCAGTTTACAGGGTACGGCCACAGATACGCAGTATTTT.

V and J are TRBV28 and TRBJ1-4; the D gene is possibly TRBD1 (5 bases). The CDR3 is 13 residues long. The V gene lost 4 bases and the J gene lost 12 bases, with 15 bases spanning the gap. Germline CDR1 and CDR2: MDHEN and SYDVKM. CDR3 in amino acids: CASSWVGERELFF. In DNA form, the CDR3 reads TGTGCCAGCAGTTGGGTAGGGGAGCGGGAACTGTTTTTT. The full variable domain, with the rest looked up from reference TRBV28 and TRBJ1-4, is DVKVTQSSRYLVKRTGEKVFLECVQDMDHENMFWYRQDPGLGLRLIYFSYDVKMKEKGDIPEGYSVSREKKERFSLILESASTNQTSMYLCASSWVGERELFFGSGTQLSVL.

The chain links TRBV19 to TRBJ1-4, with 9 positions matching TRBD1. V lost 9 bases and J lost 0; bases outside the gene matches: 11. The length of the CDR3 is 17 residues. Germline V gene lookup returns CDR1 LNHDA and CDR2 SQIVND (reference sequence). The CDR3 region has the DNA TGTGCCAGCAACTGGCCGGGACAGGGATCAACTAATGAAAAACTGTTTTTT. This translates into CASNWPGQGSTNEKLFF. Using reference TRBV19 and TRBJ1-4 for the parts outside the CDR3, the full variable domain is DGGITQSPKYLFRKEGQNVTLSCEQNLNHDAMYWYRQDPGQGLRLIYYSQIVNDFQKGDIAEGYSVSREKKESFPLTVTSAQKNPTAFYLCASNWPGQGSTNEKLFFGSGTQLSVL.

The gene calls are TRBV11-2 and TRBJ2-3; 11 bases align to TRBD2. Germline V gene data show CDR1 as SGHAT and CDR2 as FQNNGV. The CDR3 loop spans 16 amino acids. J gave up 5 bases and V 5 bases, and 9 bases lay outside the gene matches. The CDR3 region has the DNA TGTGCCAGCAGCGATAGATTAGCGGGGGGGCAAGATACGCAGTATTTT. Protein product: CASSDRLAGGQDTQYF.

J is TRBJ2-5 and V is TRBV2; no clear D. There are 12 residues in the CDR3. With 5 bases removed from V and 1 base from J, the gap between germline ends came to 5 bases. From germline, CDR1 is SNHLY and CDR2 FYNNEI. The CDR3 protein is CASSMLQETQYF. For the CDR3, the DNA is TGTGCCAGCAGTATGCTCCAAGAGACCCAGTACTTC.

This chain connects TRBV2 to TRBJ1-5; D might be TRBD1 (6 bases). V shed 4 bases and J shed 5 bases, with 6 bases lying between them. Germline CDR1 is SNHLY and CDR2 is FYNNEI. The CDR3 is 12 amino acids. CDR3 loop: CASSGTDQPQHF. The CDR3 bases are TGTGCCAGCAGTGGGACAGATCAGCCCCAGCATTTT.